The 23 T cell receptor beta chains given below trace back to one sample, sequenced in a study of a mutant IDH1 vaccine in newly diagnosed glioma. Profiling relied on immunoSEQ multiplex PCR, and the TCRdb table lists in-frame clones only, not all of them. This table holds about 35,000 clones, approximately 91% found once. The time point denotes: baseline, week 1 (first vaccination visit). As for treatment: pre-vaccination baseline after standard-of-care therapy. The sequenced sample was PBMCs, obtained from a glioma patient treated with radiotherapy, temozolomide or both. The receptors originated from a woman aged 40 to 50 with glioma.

The CDR3 region is CASSLGDSGVNEQYF. CDR3 DNA sequence: TGCGCCAGCAGCTTGGGGGACAGTGGGGTTAACGAGCAGTACTTC. This chain links TRBV5-1 with TRBJ2-7; TRBD1 matches at 7 bases. Germline V gives CDR1 SGHRS, CDR2 YFSETQ. The CDR3 covers 15 residues. J gave up 5 bases and V 0 bases, and 8 bases lay outside the gene matches.

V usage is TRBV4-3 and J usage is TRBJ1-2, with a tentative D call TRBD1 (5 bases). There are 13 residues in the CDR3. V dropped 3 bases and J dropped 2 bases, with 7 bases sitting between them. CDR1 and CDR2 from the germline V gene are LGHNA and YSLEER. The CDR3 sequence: CASSQDKNYGYTF. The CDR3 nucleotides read TGCGCCAGCAGCCAGGACAAAAACTATGGCTACACCTTC.

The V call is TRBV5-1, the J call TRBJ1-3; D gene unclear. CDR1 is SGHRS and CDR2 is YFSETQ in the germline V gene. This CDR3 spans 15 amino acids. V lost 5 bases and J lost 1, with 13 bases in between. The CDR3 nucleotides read TGCGCCAGCAGACCGGACTTCATATCTGGAAACACCATATATTTT. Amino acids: CASRPDFISGNTIYF.

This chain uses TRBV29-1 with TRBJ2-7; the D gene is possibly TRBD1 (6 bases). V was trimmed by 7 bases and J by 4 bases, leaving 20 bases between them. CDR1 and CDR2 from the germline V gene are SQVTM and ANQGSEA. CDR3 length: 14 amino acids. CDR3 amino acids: CSATNDRNRYEQYF. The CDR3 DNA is TGCAGCGCCACGAACGACAGGAACCGTTACGAGCAGTACTTC.

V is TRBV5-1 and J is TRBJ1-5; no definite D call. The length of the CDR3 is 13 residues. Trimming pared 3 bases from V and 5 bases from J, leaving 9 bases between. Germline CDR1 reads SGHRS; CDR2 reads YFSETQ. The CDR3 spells CASSSDKYQPQHF. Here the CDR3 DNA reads TGCGCCAGCAGCTCAGACAAATATCAGCCCCAGCATTTT. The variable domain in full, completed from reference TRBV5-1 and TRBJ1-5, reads KAGVTQTPRYLIKTRGQQVTLSCSPISGHRSVSWYQQTPGQGLQFLFEYFSETQRNKGNFPGRFSGRQFSNSRSEMNVSTLELGDSALYLCASSSDKYQPQHFGDGTRLSIL.

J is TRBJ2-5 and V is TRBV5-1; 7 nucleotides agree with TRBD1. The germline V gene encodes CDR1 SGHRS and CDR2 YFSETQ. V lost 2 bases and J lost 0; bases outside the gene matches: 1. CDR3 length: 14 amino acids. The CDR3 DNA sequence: TGCGCCAGCAGCTTCCAGGGGGACCAAGAGACCCAGTACTTC. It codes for CASSFQGDQETQYF.

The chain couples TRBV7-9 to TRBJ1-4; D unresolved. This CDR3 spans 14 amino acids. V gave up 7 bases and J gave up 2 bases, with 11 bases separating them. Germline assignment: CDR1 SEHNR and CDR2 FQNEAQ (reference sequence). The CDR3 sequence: CASNHRGTNEKLFF. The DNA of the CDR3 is TGTGCCAGCAACCATCGCGGGACTAATGAAAAACTGTTTTTT.

The DNA of the CDR3 is TGCGCCAGCAGTCACCCCGGGGCTTCCTACTCCTACGAGCAGTACTTC. It is translated as CASSHPGASYSYEQYF. V gene TRBV4-1 combines with J gene TRBJ2-7; D may be TRBD1 or TRBD2 (5 bases each). Germline V CDR1 and CDR2: MGHRA, YSYEKL. The CDR3 runs to 16 residues. The V gene lost 6 bases and the J gene lost 0 bases, with 18 bases spanning the gap.

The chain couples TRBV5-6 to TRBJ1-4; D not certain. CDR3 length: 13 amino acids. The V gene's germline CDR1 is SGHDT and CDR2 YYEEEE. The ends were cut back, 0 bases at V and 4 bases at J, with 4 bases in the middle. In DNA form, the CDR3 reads TGTGCCAGCAGCTTGGGGGATAATGAAAAACTGTTTTTT. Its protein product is CASSLGDNEKLFF.

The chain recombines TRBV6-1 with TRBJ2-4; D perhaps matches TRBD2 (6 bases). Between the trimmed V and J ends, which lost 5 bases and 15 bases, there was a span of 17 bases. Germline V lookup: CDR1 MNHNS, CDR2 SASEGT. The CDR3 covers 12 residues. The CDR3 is CASSYLGGNGYF. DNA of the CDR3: TGTGCCAGCAGTTATCTCGGGGGAAACGGGTACTTC.

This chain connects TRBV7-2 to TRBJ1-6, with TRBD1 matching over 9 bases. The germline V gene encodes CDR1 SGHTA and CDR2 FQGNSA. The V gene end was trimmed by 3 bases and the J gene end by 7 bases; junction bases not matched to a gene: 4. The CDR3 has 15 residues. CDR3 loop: CASSFGTGRNSPLHF. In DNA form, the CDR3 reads TGTGCCAGCAGCTTCGGGACAGGGCGGAATTCACCCCTCCACTTT.

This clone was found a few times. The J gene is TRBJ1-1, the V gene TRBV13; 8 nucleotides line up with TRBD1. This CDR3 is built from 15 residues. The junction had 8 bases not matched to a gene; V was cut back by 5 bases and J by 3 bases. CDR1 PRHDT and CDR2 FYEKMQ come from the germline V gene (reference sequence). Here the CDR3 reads CASSPTGARYTEAFF. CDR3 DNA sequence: TGTGCCAGCAGCCCGACAGGGGCTAGGTACACTGAAGCTTTCTTT.

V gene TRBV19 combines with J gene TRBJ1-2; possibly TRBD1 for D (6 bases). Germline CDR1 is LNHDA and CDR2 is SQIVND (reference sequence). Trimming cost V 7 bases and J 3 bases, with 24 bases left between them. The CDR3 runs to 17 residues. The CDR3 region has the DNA TGTGCCAGTACCACCGGGCGGGGGGCGATCAAGGACTATGGCTACACCTTC. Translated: CASTTGRGAIKDYGYTF.

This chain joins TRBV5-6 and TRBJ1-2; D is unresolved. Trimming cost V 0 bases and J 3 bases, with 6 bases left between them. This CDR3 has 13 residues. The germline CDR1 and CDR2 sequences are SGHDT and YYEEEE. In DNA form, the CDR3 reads TGTGCCAGCAGCTTGGGGAATTACTATGGCTACACCTTC. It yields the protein CASSLGNYYGYTF.

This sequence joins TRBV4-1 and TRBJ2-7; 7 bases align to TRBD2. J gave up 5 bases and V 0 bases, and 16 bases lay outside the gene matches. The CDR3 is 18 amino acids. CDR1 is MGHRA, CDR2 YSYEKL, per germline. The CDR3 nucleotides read TGCGCCAGCAGCCAAGAATCTCGCCTAGCGGAACCCTACCACGAGCAGTACTTC. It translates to CASSQESRLAEPYHEQYF.

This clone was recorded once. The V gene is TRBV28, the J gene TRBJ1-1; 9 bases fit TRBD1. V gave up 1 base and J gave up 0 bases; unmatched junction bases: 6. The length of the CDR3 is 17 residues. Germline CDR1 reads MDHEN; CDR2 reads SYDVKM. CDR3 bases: TGTGCCAGCAGTTTATCCCAGGGACAGGGTCTGAACACTGAAGCTTTCTTT. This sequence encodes CASSLSQGQGLNTEAFF.

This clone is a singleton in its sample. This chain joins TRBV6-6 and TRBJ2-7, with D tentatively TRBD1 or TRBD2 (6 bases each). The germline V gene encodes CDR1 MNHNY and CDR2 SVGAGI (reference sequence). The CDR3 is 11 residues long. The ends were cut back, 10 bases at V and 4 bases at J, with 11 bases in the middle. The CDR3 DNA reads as TGTGCCATCCGGAGGGGGTACGAGCAGTACTTC. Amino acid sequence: CAIRRGYEQYF.

CDR3 nucleotide sequence: TGTGCCAGCAGCTTAGGGTGGAACCGGGGTTATAGCACAGATACGCAGTATTTT. It codes for CASSLGWNRGYSTDTQYF. The chain joins TRBV7-9 to TRBJ2-3; a weak D match, TRBD2 (5 bases). The CDR3 has 18 amino acids. V lost 1 base to trimming and J lost 0 bases, with 17 bases between them. CDR1 is SEHNR, CDR2 FQNEAQ, per germline (reference sequence).

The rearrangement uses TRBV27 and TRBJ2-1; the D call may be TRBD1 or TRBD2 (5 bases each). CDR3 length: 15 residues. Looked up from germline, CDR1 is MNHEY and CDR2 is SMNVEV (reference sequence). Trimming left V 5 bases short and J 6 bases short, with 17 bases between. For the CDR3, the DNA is TGTGCCAGCAGTACCATACCCGGGACGGGCAATGAGCAGTTCTTC. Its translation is CASSTIPGTGNEQFF.

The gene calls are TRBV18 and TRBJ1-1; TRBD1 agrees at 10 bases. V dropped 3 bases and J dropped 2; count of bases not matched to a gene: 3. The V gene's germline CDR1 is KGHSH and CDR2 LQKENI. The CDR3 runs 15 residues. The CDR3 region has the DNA TGTGCCAGCTCACCGACAGGGGGCTCTAACACTGAAGCTTTCTTT. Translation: CASSPTGGSNTEAFF.

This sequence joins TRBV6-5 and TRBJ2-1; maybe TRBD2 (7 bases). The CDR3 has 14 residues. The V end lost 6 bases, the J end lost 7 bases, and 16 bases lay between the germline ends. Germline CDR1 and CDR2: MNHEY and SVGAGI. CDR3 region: CASRPWGGGNEQFF. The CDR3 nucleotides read TGTGCCAGCAGACCTTGGGGGGGCGGGAATGAGCAGTTCTTC.

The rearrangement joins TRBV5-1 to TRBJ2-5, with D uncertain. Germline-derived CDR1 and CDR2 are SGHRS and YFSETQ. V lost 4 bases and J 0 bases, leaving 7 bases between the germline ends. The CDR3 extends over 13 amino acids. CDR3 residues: CASSKRDQETQYF. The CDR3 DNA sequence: TGCGCCAGCAGCAAAAGGGACCAAGAGACCCAGTACTTC.

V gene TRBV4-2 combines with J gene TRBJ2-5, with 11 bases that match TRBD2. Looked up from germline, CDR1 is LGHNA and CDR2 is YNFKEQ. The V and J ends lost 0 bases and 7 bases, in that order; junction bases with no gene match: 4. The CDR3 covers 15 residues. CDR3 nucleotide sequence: TGTGCCAGCAGCCAAGAGACTAGCGGGATCGGGACCCAGTACTTC. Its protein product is CASSQETSGIGTQYF.